The 23 T cell receptor beta chains below were found in one sample sequenced in a study of memory CD8 T cells in hepatitis C reinfection. Clones were read by immunoSEQ multiplex PCR, and TCRdb kept only the in-frame ones, dropping some. The table has about 46,000 clones, 89% seen once. The sample's time point: late/post reinfection, 12 to 24 weeks after detection. TCR sequencing was done directly ex vivo on sorted cells, without expansion in vitro. The source material was naive CD8+ T cells sorted from blood. The receptor set was obtained from a man aged 18 to 30 with hepatitis C virus infection.

The chain employs TRBV11-2 and TRBJ2-7; 9 bases match TRBD1. Germline V lookup: CDR1 SGHAT, CDR2 FQNNGV. The CDR3 contains 15 residues. J gave up 4 bases and V 5 bases, and 9 bases lay outside the gene matches. The CDR3, as DNA: TGTGCCAGCAGCCTTTACAGGGGGCTGATTTACGAGCAGTACTTC. Residues: CASSLYRGLIYEQYF.

J is TRBJ2-3 and V is TRBV29-1; 9 nucleotides match TRBD2. This CDR3 contains 18 residues. Germline V gene data show CDR1 as SQVTM and CDR2 as ANQGSEA. Trimming removed 3 bases from V and 3 bases from J; junction bases left unmatched: 16. CDR3 bases: TGCAGCGTTGAGGGACTAGCCGACCACGACGTTTTAACAGATACGCAGTATTTT. Residues: CSVEGLADHDVLTDTQYF.

V is TRBV11-3 and J is TRBJ2-2, with a tentative D call TRBD1 (5 bases). Germline V gives CDR1 SGHNT, CDR2 YENEEA. The V and J ends lost 5 bases and 7 bases respectively, with 14 bases between them. This CDR3 spans 14 amino acids. In DNA form, the CDR3 reads TGTGCCAGCAGCGCGTATTATCAGGGCGGGGAGCTGTTTTTT. Translating it yields CASSAYYQGGELFF.

This clone was recorded a few times. V and J are TRBV4-1 and TRBJ1-1, with a tentative D call TRBD1 (5 bases). The CDR3 is 15 residues long. Trimming removed 4 bases from V and 4 bases from J, with 16 bases in between. Germline CDR1 and CDR2: MGHRA and YSYEKL. The CDR3 DNA reads TGCGCCAGCAGCCCGCTCGTCAGGGCAGGCACTGAAGCTTTCTTT. This gives the protein CASSPLVRAGTEAFF.

The chain uses TRBV7-3 and TRBJ2-1; D is unresolved. The CDR3 covers 13 residues. Per germline, CDR1 SGHTA and CDR2 FQGTGA. The V end lost 0 bases, the J end lost 9 bases, and 9 bases lay between the germline ends. CDR3 sequence (DNA): TGTGCCAGCAGCTTAACCCTCTATTCTGAGCAGTTCTTC. It encodes CASSLTLYSEQFF.

The chain employs TRBV19 and TRBJ2-1; 7 bases are shared with TRBD2. Per the germline V gene, CDR1 is LNHDA and CDR2 is SQIVND (reference sequence). V trimming: 3 bases; J trimming: 0 bases; junction bases outside the gene matches: 11. This CDR3 has 18 residues. CDR3: CASSIGGEFSSSYNEQFF. In DNA form, the CDR3 reads TGTGCCAGTAGTATTGGGGGGGAGTTCTCTTCCTCCTACAATGAGCAGTTCTTC.

The chain couples TRBV19 to TRBJ2-1, with D perhaps matching TRBD2 (6 bases). V was cut by 5 bases and J by 0 bases, with 11 bases left in between. The CDR3 is 15 amino acids. Germline V CDR1 and CDR2: LNHDA, SQIVND (reference sequence). The chain's CDR3 is CASSVGGSSYNEQFF. CDR3 in DNA: TGTGCCAGTAGTGTCGGGGGAAGCTCCTACAATGAGCAGTTCTTC.

This clone appeared a single time. The rearrangement uses TRBV28 and TRBJ1-4, with no clear D. Trimming pared 6 bases from V and 7 bases from J, leaving 24 bases between. The CDR3 sequence is 17 residues long. Germline lookup yields CDR1 MDHEN and CDR2 SYDVKM. The CDR3 bases are TGTGCCAGCAGCCCTCTGATGCCCTCCGGGATCAGTGAAAAACTGTTTTTT. It specifies CASSPLMPSGISEKLFF.

The chain's CDR3 is CASNSLGQGGEAFF. The CDR3 DNA follows: TGTGCCAGCAACAGCCTGGGACAGGGCGGTGAAGCTTTCTTT. The chain couples TRBV6-5 to TRBJ1-1; 9 bases line up with TRBD1. Unmatched junction bases numbered 10, after V lost 7 bases and J lost 7 bases. Germline CDR1 MNHEY, CDR2 SVGAGI. The CDR3 sequence is 14 residues long.

The chain combines TRBV9 with TRBJ2-3; possible D gene TRBD2, 6 bases. The CDR3 totals 17 residues. V was clipped by 1 base and J by 3 bases, with 18 bases between them. From germline, CDR1 is SGDLS and CDR2 YYNGEE. The CDR3 loop is CASSVLLTGDGTDTQYF. For the CDR3, the DNA is TGTGCCAGCAGCGTACTTCTAACGGGAGACGGGACAGATACGCAGTATTTT.

V usage is TRBV21-1 and J usage is TRBJ2-1; TRBD2, as called in the table, went unchecked against the DNA. TRBV21-1 is noted as a pseudogene. This CDR3 contains 18 residues. CDR3 nucleotide sequence: TGTGCCAGCAGCAAAGTACTCGTGGGACTAGCGGCTTTTGGTGAGCAGTTCTTC. This codes for CASSKVLVGLAAFGEQFF.

V is TRBV5-6 and J is TRBJ2-3, with D possibly matching TRBD2 (6 bases). The CDR3 runs to 16 residues. With 4 bases removed from V and 2 bases from J, the gap between germline ends came to 17 bases. Germline V gene data show CDR1 as SGHDT and CDR2 as YYEEEE. CDR3: CASSPLEWDSTDTQYF. The CDR3 DNA follows: TGTGCCAGCAGCCCCTTGGAATGGGACTCCACAGATACGCAGTATTTT.

This rearrangement joins TRBV6-6 to TRBJ1-6; no clear D. Germline V gene sequence: CDR1 MNHNY, CDR2 SVGAGI (reference sequence). The V end was cut by 0 bases, the J end by 7 bases, with 10 bases between. The CDR3 totals 15 residues. DNA for the CDR3: TGTGCCAGCAGTTACTCCCGAGAATTAAATTCACCCCTCCACTTT. Translated: CASSYSRELNSPLHF.

The chain combines TRBV5-5 with TRBJ1-5; 7 bases are shared with TRBD1. The length of the CDR3 is 15 residues. Germline CDR1 SGHKS, CDR2 YYEKEE (reference sequence). Trimming cost V 4 bases and J 6 bases; bases outside gene matches: 10. CDR3 region: CASSPHSDRTQPQHF. In DNA form, the CDR3 reads TGTGCCAGCAGCCCTCACTCGGACAGGACTCAGCCCCAGCATTTT.

CDR3 DNA sequence: TGTGCCATCAGTGAGTCTCCCCCCGGGACAGGGTCCTACAATGAGCAGTTCTTC. The encoded protein is CAISESPPGTGSYNEQFF. The chain employs TRBV10-3 and TRBJ2-1; 9 positions match TRBD1. Trimming removed 0 bases from V and 1 base from J; junction bases left unmatched: 7. Germline assignment: CDR1 ENHRY and CDR2 SYGVKD. CDR3 length: 18 residues.

This rearrangement joins TRBV5-4 to TRBJ2-5; 9 bases line up with TRBD1. Losses at the gene ends were 2 bases for V and 5 bases for J; bases not matched to a gene: 10. The CDR3 runs to 16 residues. The germline V gene encodes CDR1 SGHNT and CDR2 YYREEE (reference sequence). CDR3 sequence reads: CASSLDGTGKSETQYF. DNA for the CDR3: TGTGCCAGCAGCTTAGACGGGACAGGGAAGTCGGAGACCCAGTACTTC.

The CDR3 reads CASSSWDRGYGELFF. DNA of the CDR3: TGTGCCAGCAGCAGCTGGGACAGGGGGTACGGGGAGCTGTTTTTT. This chain uses TRBV7-9 with TRBJ2-2; TRBD1 aligns across 11 bases. Germline values: CDR1 SEHNR, CDR2 FQNEAQ (reference sequence). The CDR3 loop spans 15 amino acids. Losses at the gene ends were 5 bases for V and 7 bases for J; bases not matched to a gene: 6.

This clone was found once. The chain couples TRBV5-6 to TRBJ2-1, with 8 positions matching TRBD2. With 4 bases clipped from V and 10 bases from J, the junction kept 22 bases outside the gene matches. From germline, CDR1 is SGHDT and CDR2 YYEEEE. The CDR3 totals 18 residues. Here the CDR3 reads CASSLLTGLGSMVGEQFF. In DNA form, the CDR3 reads TGTGCCAGCAGCCTACTGACGGGACTAGGCTCGATGGTTGGCGAGCAGTTCTTC.

This chain joins TRBV9 and TRBJ2-7; D remains unclear. V was cut by 2 bases and J by 6 bases, with 12 bases left in between. The CDR3 runs 13 residues. Germline V gene data show CDR1 as SGDLS and CDR2 as YYNGEE. CDR3 nucleotide sequence: TGTGCCAGCAGCGTCATGCAGGCATCCGAGCAGTACTTC. Translation gives CASSVMQASEQYF.

This sequence joins TRBV10-3 and TRBJ2-1; D possibly corresponds to TRBD1 (5 bases). Trimming cost V 4 bases and J 2 bases, with 18 bases left between them. There are 17 residues in the CDR3. CDR1 is ENHRY, CDR2 SYGVKD, per germline. CDR3 nucleotide sequence: TGTGCCATCAGTGTCCCCGACAGTTCATCCACCTACAATGAGCAGTTCTTC. This codes for CAISVPDSSSTYNEQFF.

The chain has TRBV7-9 and TRBJ2-3, with a weak D call TRBD2 (7 bases). Germline CDR1 is SEHNR and CDR2 is FQNEAQ (reference sequence). The CDR3 has 19 residues. V dropped 6 bases and J dropped 4 bases, with 29 bases sitting between them. The CDR3 coding sequence is TGTGCCAGCAGTTCAACCCAGCGACTAAGCGAGGGGGGGGCAGATACGCAGTATTTT. It translates to CASSSTQRLSEGGADTQYF.

This chain joins TRBV27 and TRBJ2-1; the D is unclear. The CDR3 is 13 amino acids. The V end lost 3 bases, the J end lost 4 bases, and 7 bases lay between the germline ends. Germline loops: CDR1 MNHEY, CDR2 SMNVEV (reference sequence). The CDR3: CASSFTRYNEQFF. The CDR3 DNA is TGTGCCAGCAGTTTCACGCGGTACAATGAGCAGTTCTTC.

The chain employs TRBV27 and TRBJ1-5; D gene unclear. Trimming took 2 bases from V and 4 from J, leaving 12 bases between them. CDR1 and CDR2 (germline): MNHEY, SMNVEV (reference sequence). The CDR3 has 15 amino acids. The CDR3 protein is CASSLNPVSNQPQHF. The CDR3 nucleotides read TGTGCCAGCAGTTTAAACCCAGTTTCTAATCAGCCCCAGCATTTT.